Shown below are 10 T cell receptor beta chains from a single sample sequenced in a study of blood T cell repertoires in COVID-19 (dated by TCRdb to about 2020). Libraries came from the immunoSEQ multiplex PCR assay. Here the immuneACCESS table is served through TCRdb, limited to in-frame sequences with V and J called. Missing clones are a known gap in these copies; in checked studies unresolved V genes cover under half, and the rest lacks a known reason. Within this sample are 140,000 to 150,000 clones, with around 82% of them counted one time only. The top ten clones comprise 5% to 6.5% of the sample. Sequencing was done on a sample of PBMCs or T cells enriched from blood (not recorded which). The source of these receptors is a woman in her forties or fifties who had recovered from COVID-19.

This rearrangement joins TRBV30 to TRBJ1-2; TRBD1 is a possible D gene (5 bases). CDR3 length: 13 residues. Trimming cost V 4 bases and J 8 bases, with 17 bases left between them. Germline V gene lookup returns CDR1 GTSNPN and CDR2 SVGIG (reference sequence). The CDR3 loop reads CAWKYQGFSGYTF. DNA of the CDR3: TGTGCCTGGAAGTACCAGGGATTTTCCGGCTACACCTTC.

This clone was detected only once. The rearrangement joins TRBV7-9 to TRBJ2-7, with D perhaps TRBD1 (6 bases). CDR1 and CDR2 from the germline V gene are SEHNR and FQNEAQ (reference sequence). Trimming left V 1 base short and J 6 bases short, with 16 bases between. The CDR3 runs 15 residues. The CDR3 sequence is CASSLGFFGTREQYF. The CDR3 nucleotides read TGTGCCAGCAGCTTAGGCTTCTTCGGGACACGCGAGCAGTACTTC.

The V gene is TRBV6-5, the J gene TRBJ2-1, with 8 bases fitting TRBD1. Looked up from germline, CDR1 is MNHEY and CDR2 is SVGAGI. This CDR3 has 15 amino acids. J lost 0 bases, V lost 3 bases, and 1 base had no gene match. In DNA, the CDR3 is TGTGCCAGCAGTTATACAGGGGGCTCCTACAATGAGCAGTTCTTC. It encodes CASSYTGGSYNEQFF.

CDR3: CASSLNRDRNYGYTF. As DNA, the CDR3 is TGTGCCAGCAGTTTAAACAGGGATCGTAACTATGGCTACACCTTC. The V call is TRBV28, the J call TRBJ1-2; D perhaps matches TRBD1 (6 bases). The CDR3 runs to 15 residues. Trimming removed 2 bases at V and 1 base at J, with 11 bases between. Germline V CDR1 and CDR2: MDHEN, SYDVKM.

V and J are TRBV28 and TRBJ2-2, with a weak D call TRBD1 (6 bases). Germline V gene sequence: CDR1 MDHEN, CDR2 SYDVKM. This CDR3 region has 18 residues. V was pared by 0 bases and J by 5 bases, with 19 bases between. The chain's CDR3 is CASSLWGGTRARTGELFF. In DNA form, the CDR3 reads TGTGCCAGCAGTTTATGGGGTGGGACACGAGCAAGAACCGGGGAGCTGTTTTTT.

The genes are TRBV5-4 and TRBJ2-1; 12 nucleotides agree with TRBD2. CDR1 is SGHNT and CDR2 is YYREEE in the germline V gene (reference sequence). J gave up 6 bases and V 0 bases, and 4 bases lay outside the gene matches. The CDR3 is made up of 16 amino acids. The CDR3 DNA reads TGTGCCAGCAGCTTGGCTAGCGGGGGGGCAGGCAATGAGCAGTTCTTC. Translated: CASSLASGGAGNEQFF.

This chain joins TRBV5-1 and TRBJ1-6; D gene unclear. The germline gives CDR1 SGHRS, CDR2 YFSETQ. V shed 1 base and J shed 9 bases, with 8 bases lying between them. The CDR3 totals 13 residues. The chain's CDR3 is CASSLQLASPLHF. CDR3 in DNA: TGCGCCAGCAGCTTGCAGTTAGCTTCACCCCTCCACTTT.

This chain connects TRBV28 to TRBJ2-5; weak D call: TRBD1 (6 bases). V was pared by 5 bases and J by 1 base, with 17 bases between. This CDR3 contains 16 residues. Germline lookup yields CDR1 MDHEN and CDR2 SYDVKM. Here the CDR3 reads CASSTTGTPSQETQYF. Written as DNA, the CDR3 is TGTGCCAGCAGTACAACCGGGACACCTAGCCAAGAGACCCAGTACTTC. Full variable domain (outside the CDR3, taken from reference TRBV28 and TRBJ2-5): DVKVTQSSRYLVKRTGEKVFLECVQDMDHENMFWYRQDPGLGLRLIYFSYDVKMKEKGDIPEGYSVSREKKERFSLILESASTNQTSMYLCASSTTGTPSQETQYFGPGTRLLVL.

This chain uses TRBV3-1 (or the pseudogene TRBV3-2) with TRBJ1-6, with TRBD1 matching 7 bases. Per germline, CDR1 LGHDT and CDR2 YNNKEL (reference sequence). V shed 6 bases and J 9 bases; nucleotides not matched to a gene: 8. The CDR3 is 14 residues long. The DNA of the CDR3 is TGTGCCAGCAGGCAACAGGGGCCGGGTTCACCCCTCCACTTT. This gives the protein CASRQQGPGSPLHF.

CDR3 in DNA: TGTGCCAGCACCCTTCCCGGTGGAAACACCATATATTTT. This gives the protein CASTLPGGNTIYF. V is TRBV12-3 or TRBV12-4 and J is TRBJ1-3; D remains ambiguous. Trimming stripped 7 bases from V and 3 bases from J, with 10 bases between. The CDR3 is made up of 13 amino acids.